The entry that follows covers one TCR beta chain sequence. The CDR3 runs 12 residues. V lost 5 bases to trimming and J lost 2 bases, with 7 bases between them. CDR1 and CDR2 from the germline V gene are SEHNR and FQNEAQ (reference sequence). The data were obtained in a study of T cell changes during pregnancy in multiple sclerosis. The table came from immunoSEQ multiplex PCR; TCRdb's copy has only in-frame clones and leaves some out. In the table there are roughly 20,000 clones, around nine tenths of which are singletons. This clonotype was sampled from a female donor in good health, enrolled as a control in a pregnancy study. This chain connects TRBV7-9 to TRBJ2-7; D not certain. The sample consisted of CD8+ T cells from peripheral blood mononuclear cells, taken after pregnancy. CDR3 region: CASSDTAYEQYF. In DNA form, the CDR3 reads TGTGCCAGCAGCGATACGGCCTACGAGCAGTACTTC.